Here is one T cell receptor beta chain with its context. What it recognizes is unknown. These data belong to a study of OX40 agonist ivuxolimab in advanced cancers. In the study overall: An agonistic human IgG2 monoclonal antibody against OX40 (CD134) was given. Patients were roughly 83% male with ages roughly 20 to 80, mean around 58. Broader study findings: Among the lowest levels of clonal expansion were found in partial responders at 0.1-3.0 mg/kg.

Sampling times: baseline, cycle 4 day 1, cycle 7 day 1. Sequencing was performed with immunoSEQ multiplex PCR; in TCRdb, only in-frame clones are kept and a portion is missing. The sample includes roughly 90,000 clones, approximately 94% of them seen just once. The CDR3 spans 15 residues. The ends were cut back, 3 bases at V and 4 bases at J, with 14 bases in the middle. Germline CDR1 reads MNHEY; CDR2 reads SMNVEV (reference sequence). The material sequenced was CD4+ or CD8+ T cells sorted from blood, taken in a trial of the OX40 agonist ivuxolimab. The chain carries TRBV27 and TRBJ2-3; D gene uncertain. This clonotype was sampled from an adult with an advanced solid tumor such as melanoma, head and neck, liver or kidney cancer. CDR3 sequence reads: CASSLRGELSDTQYF. The CDR3 DNA reads as TGTGCCAGCAGTTTGCGCGGTGAGCTATCAGATACGCAGTATTTT.